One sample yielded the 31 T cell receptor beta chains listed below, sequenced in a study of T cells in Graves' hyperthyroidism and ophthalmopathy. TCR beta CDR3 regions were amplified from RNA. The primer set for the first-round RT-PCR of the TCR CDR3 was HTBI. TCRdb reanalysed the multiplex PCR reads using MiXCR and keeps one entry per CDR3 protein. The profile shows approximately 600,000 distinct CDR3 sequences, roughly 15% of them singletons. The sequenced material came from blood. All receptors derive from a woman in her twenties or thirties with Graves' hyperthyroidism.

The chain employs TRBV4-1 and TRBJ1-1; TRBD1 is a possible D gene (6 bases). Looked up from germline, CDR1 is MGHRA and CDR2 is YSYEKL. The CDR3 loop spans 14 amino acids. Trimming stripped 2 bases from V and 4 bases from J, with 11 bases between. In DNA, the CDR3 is TGCGCCAGCAGCCAACATTCAGGGGTCACTGAAGCTTTCTTT. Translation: CASSQHSGVTEAFF.

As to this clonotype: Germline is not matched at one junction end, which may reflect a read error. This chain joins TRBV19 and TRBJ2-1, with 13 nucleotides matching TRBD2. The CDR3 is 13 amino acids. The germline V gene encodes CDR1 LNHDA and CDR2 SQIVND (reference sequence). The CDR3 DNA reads TGTGACAGTAGTACGGGACTAGCGGGGGAGCAGTTCTTC. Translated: CDSSTGLAGEQFF.

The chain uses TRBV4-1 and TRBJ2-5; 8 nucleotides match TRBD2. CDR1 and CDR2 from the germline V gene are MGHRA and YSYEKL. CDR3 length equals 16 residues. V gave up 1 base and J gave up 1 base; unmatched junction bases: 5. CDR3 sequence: CASSQGAGGLQETQYF. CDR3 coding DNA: TGCGCCAGCAGCCAAGGGGCGGGAGGCCTCCAAGAGACCCAGTACTTC.

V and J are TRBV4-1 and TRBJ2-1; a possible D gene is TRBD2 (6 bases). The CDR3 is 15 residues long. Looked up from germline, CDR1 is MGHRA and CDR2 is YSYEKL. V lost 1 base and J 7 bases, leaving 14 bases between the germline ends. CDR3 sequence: CASSQVWRDWNEQFF. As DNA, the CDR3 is TGCGCCAGCAGCCAAGTTTGGCGGGATTGGAATGAGCAGTTCTTC.

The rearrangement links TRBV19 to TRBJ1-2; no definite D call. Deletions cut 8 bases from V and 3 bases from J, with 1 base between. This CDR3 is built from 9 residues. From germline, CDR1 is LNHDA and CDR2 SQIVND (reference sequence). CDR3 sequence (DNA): TGTGCCAGTGACTATGGCTACACCTTC. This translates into CASDYGYTF.

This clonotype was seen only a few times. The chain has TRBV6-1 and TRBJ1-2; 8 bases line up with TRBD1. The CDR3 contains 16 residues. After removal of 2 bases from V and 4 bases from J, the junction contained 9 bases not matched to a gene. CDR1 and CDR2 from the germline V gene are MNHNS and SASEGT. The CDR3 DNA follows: TGTGCCAGCAGTGAAAGGGGCGGACAGGGCCCCTATGGCTACACCTTC. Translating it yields CASSERGGQGPYGYTF.

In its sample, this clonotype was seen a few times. The CDR3 protein is CASSQGLAVPYEQYF. In DNA form, the CDR3 reads TGCGCCAGCAGCCAAGGACTAGCGGTCCCCTACGAGCAGTACTTC. The chain is built from TRBV4-1 and TRBJ2-7, with 9 positions matching TRBD2. Germline lookup yields CDR1 MGHRA and CDR2 YSYEKL. The CDR3 covers 15 residues. V shed 1 base, J shed 2 bases, and the junction held 3 bases outside the gene matches.

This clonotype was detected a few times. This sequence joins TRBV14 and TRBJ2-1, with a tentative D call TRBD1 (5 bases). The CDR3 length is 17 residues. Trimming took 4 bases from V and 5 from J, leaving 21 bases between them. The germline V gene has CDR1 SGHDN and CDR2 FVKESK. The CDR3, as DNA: TGTGCCAGCAGCCCCCGTCCAGGGTTATCTTTCCACAATGAGCAGTTCTTC. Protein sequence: CASSPRPGLSFHNEQFF.

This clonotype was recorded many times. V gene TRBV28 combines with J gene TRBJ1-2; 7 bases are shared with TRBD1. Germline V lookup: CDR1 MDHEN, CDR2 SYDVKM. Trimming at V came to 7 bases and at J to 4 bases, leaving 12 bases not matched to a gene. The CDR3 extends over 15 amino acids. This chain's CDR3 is CASKDSGGDIYGYTF. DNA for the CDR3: TGTGCCAGCAAAGATTCAGGGGGTGATATCTATGGCTACACCTTC.

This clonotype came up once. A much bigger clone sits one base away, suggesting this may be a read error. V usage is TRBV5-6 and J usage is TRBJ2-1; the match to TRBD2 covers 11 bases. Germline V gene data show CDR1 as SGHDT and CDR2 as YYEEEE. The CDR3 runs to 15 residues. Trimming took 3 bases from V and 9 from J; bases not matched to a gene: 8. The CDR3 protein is CASSWGLADDTEQFF. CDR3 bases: TGTGCCAGCAGCTGGGGACTAGCGGATGACACTGAGCAGTTCTTC. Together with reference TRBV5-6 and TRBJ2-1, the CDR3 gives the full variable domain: DAGVTQSPTHLIKTRGQQVTLRCSPKSGHDTVSWYQQALGQGPQFIFQYYEEEERQRGNFPDRFSGHQFPNYSSELNVNALLLGDSALYLCASSWGLADDTEQFFGPGTRLTVL.

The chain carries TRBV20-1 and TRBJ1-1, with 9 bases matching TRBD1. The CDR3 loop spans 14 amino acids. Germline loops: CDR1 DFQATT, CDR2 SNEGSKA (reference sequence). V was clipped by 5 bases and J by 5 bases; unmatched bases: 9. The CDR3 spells CSARLVQGATEAFF. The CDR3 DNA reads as TGCAGTGCTCGCCTCGTACAGGGGGCTACTGAAGCTTTCTTT.

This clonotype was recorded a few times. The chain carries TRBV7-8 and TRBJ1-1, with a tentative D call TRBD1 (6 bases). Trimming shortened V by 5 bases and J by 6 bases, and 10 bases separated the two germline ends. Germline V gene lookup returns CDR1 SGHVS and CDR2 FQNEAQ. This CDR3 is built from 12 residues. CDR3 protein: CASSTTGSEAFF. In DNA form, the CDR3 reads TGTGCCAGCAGCACAACAGGGTCTGAAGCTTTCTTT.

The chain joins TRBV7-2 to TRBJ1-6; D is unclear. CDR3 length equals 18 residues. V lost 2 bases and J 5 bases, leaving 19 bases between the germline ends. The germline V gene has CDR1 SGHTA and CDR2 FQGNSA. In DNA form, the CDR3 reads TGTGCCAGCAGCTTATTTCCAGGATCCGCTACAAATAATTCACCCCTCCACTTT. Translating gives CASSLFPGSATNNSPLHF.

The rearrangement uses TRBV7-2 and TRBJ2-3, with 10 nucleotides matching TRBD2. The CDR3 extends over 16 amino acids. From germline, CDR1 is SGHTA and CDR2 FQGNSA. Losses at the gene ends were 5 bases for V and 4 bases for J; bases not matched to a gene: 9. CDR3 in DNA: TGTGCCAGCAGCCCGGCAGCGGGAGGGGAGTCAGATACGCAGTATTTT. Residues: CASSPAAGGESDTQYF.

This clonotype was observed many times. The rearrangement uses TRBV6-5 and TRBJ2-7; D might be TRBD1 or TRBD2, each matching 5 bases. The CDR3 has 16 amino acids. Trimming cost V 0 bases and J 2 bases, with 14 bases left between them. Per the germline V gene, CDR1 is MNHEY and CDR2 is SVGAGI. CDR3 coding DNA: TGTGCCAGCAGTTACTCCGGGACCAGCGGTACCTACGAGCAGTACTTC. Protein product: CASSYSGTSGTYEQYF.

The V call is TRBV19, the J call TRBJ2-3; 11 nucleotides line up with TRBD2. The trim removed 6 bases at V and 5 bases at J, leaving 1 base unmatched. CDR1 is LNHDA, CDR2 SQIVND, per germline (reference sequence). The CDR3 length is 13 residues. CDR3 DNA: TGTGCCAGTAGACTAGCGGGAGAAGATACGCAGTATTTT. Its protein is CASRLAGEDTQYF.

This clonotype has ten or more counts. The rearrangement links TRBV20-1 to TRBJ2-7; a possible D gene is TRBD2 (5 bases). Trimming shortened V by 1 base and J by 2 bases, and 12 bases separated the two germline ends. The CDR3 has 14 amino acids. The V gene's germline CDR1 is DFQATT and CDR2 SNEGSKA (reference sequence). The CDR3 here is CSARGWRFPYEQYF. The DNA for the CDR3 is TGCAGTGCTAGAGGGTGGAGGTTCCCCTACGAGCAGTACTTC.

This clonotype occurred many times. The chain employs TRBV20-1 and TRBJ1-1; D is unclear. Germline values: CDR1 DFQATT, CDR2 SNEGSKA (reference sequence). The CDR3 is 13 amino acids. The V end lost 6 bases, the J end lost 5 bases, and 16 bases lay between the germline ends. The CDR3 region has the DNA TGCAGTGCGAGACTGACCCTAGGGACTGAAGCTTTCTTT. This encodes CSARLTLGTEAFF.

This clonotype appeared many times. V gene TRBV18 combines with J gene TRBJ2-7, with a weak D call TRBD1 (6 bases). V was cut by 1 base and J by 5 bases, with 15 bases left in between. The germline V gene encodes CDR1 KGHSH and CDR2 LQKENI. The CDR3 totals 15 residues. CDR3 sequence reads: CASSPREGGSNEQYF. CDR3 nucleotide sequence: TGTGCCAGCTCACCACGGGAAGGGGGATCGAACGAGCAGTACTTC.

The CDR3, as DNA: TGCAGTGCTAGAGGACTAGCGGACGCCTACAATGAGCAGTTCTTC. Its translation: CSARGLADAYNEQFF. V gene TRBV20-1 combines with J gene TRBJ2-1; 9 nucleotides align to TRBD2. Germline V gene lookup returns CDR1 DFQATT and CDR2 SNEGSKA (reference sequence). The trim removed 1 base at V and 2 bases at J, leaving 3 bases unmatched. The CDR3 is made up of 15 amino acids.

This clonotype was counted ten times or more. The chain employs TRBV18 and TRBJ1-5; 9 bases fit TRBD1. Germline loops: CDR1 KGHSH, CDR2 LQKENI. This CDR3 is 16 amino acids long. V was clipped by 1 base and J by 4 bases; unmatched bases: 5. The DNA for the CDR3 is TGTGCCAGCTCACCACTCGGGACAGGGAATAATCAGCCCCAGCATTTT. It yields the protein CASSPLGTGNNQPQHF.

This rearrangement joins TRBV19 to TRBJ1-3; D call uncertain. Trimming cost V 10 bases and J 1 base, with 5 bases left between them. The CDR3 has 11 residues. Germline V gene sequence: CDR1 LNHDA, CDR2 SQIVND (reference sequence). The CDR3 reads CATRSGNTIYF. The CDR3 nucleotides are TGTGCCACAAGATCTGGAAACACCATATATTTT.

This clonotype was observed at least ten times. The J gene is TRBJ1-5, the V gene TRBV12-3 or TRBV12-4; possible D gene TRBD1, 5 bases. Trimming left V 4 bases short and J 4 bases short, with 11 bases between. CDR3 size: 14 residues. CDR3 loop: CASSWRGGNQPQHF. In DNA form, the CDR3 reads TGTGCCAGCAGTTGGAGGGGAGGGAATCAGCCCCAGCATTTT.

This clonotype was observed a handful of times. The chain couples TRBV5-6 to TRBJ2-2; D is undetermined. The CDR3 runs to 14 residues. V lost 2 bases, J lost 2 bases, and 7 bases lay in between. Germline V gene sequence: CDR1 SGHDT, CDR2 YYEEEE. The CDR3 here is CASSFWLNTGELFF. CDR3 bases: TGTGCCAGCAGCTTCTGGCTTAACACCGGGGAGCTGTTTTTT. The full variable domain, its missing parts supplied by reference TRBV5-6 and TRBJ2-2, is DAGVTQSPTHLIKTRGQQVTLRCSPKSGHDTVSWYQQALGQGPQFIFQYYEEEERQRGNFPDRFSGHQFPNYSSELNVNALLLGDSALYLCASSFWLNTGELFFGEGSRLTVL.

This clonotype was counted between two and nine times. Here the CDR3 reads CSARGGAFNEQFF. The CDR3, as DNA: TGCAGCGCTCGAGGGGGGGCCTTTAATGAGCAGTTCTTC. The chain recombines TRBV20-1 with TRBJ2-1; TRBD2 is a possible D gene (7 bases). Germline lookup yields CDR1 DFQATT and CDR2 SNEGSKA (reference sequence). This CDR3 contains 13 residues.

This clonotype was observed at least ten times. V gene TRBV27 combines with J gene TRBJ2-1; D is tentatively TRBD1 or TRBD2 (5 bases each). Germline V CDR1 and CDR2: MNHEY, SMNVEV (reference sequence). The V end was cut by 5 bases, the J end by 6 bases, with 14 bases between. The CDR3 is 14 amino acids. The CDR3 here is CASSLRGHANEQFF. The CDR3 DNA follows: TGTGCCAGCAGTCTCCGGGGCCACGCCAATGAGCAGTTCTTC.

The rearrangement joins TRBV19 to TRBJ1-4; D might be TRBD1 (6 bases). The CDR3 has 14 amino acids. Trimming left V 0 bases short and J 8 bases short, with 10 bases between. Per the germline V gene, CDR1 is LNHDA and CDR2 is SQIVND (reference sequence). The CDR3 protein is CASSIDRGREKLFF. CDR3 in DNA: TGTGCCAGTAGTATAGACAGGGGTCGGGAAAAACTGTTTTTT. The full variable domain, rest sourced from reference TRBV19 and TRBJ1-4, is DGGITQSPKYLFRKEGQNVTLSCEQNLNHDAMYWYRQDPGQGLRLIYYSQIVNDFQKGDIAEGYSVSREKKESFPLTVTSAQKNPTAFYLCASSIDRGREKLFFGSGTQLSVL.

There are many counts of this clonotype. The CDR3 nucleotides are TGTGCCAGCAGCTTTCTTGGCCTTAGCGAGCAGTACTTC. Encoded protein: CASSFLGLSEQYF. The chain carries TRBV7-2 and TRBJ2-7; the D is unclear. The V end was cut by 3 bases, the J end by 6 bases, with 12 bases between. Germline CDR1 is SGHTA and CDR2 is FQGNSA. The CDR3 is made up of 13 amino acids.

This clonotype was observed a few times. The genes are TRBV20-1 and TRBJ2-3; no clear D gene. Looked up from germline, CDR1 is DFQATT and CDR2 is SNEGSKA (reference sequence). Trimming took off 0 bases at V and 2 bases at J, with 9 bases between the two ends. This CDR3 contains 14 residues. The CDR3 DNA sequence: TGCAGTGCTAGAGAACGCCTAATCACAGATACGCAGTATTTT. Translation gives CSARERLITDTQYF.

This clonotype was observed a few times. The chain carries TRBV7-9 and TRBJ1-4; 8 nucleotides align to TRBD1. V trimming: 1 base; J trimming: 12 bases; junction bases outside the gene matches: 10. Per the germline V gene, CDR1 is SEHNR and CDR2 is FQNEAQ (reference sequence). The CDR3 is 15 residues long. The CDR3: CASSLGVMTGEELFF. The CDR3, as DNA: TGTGCCAGCAGCTTAGGAGTGATGACAGGGGAAGAACTGTTTTTT.

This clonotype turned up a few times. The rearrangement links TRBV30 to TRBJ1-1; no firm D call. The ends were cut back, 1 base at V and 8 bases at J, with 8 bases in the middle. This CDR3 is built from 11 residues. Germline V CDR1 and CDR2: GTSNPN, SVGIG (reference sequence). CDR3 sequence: CAWSAPGEAFF. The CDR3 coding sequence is TGTGCCTGGAGTGCCCCCGGCGAAGCTTTCTTT.